These 22 T cell receptor beta chains share one sample of origin, sequenced in a study of T cells in localized non-small cell lung cancer. Libraries were prepared by immunoSEQ multiplex PCR; TCRdb keeps only in-frame clonotypes and omits some of them. Of approximately 2,300 clones detected, around 20% appear once; the ten largest clones hold approximately 11%. The specimen comprised normal lung tissue next to the tumor, sampled before any cancer treatment. The receptors shown here come from a man aged 35-69 years with stage I squamous cell lung carcinoma.

By sample share, this clone is large (0.1 to 1%). The V call is TRBV19, the J call TRBJ2-2; a possible D gene is TRBD2 (5 bases). The CDR3 runs to 15 residues. CDR1 and CDR2 from the germline V gene are LNHDA and SQIVND (reference sequence). V was cut by 7 bases and J by 3 bases, with 15 bases left in between. The CDR3 loop reads CASTTSERDTGELFF. The CDR3 DNA sequence: TGTGCCAGTACCACCTCGGAGAGGGACACCGGGGAGCTGTTTTTT.

This clone is medium-sized in the sample. The chain employs TRBV11-3 and TRBJ2-7, with a possible D match to TRBD2 (5 bases). The length of the CDR3 is 17 residues. Germline V CDR1 and CDR2: SGHNT, YENEEA. The V end lost 5 bases, the J end lost 5 bases, and 25 bases lay between the germline ends. CDR3 residues: CASSHIPSTGRLHEQYF. CDR3 in DNA: TGTGCCAGCAGCCACATCCCTTCCACTGGCCGACTACACGAGCAGTACTTC.

The chain is built from TRBV9 and TRBJ2-5; 14 bases line up with TRBD2. The junction had 6 bases not matched to a gene; V was cut back by 3 bases and J by 2 bases. Germline CDR1 SGDLS, CDR2 YYNGEE. This CDR3 is built from 17 residues. CDR3 DNA sequence: TGTGCCAGCAGCGCCGGGACTAGCGGGAGCTGGCAAGAGACCCAGTACTTC. Translated, it gives CASSAGTSGSWQETQYF.

V is TRBV6-7 and J is TRBJ2-4; D call uncertain. TRBV6-7 is noted as an ORF with a role that remains uncertain. This CDR3 is 11 amino acids long. The germline V and J ends were trimmed by 6 bases and 3 bases, with 3 bases remaining between them. CDR3 protein: CASSFKNIQYF. The CDR3 DNA sequence: TGTGCCAGCAGCTTCAAAAACATTCAGTACTTC.

Sample share makes this clone medium-sized. The rearrangement joins TRBV6-8 to TRBJ2-7; 7 bases agree with TRBD1. The germline gives CDR1 MNHGY, CDR2 SAAAGT. With 0 bases clipped from V and 3 bases from J, the junction kept 8 bases outside the gene matches. This CDR3 is built from 16 residues. Here the CDR3 reads CASSYSIPNRGYEQYF. In DNA, the CDR3 is TGTGCCAGCAGTTACTCGATTCCGAACAGGGGCTACGAGCAGTACTTC.

This clone was picked up a small number of times. The chain links TRBV11-3 to TRBJ2-1; 12 nucleotides align to TRBD2. J gave up 5 bases and V 6 bases, and 5 bases lay outside the gene matches. CDR1 SGHNT and CDR2 YENEEA come from the germline V gene. The CDR3 is 15 residues long. CDR3 protein: CASRRTSGIHNEQFF. CDR3 coding DNA: TGTGCCAGCAGGCGGACTAGCGGGATACACAATGAGCAGTTCTTC.

Within the sample, this clone is medium-sized. The chain employs TRBV11-3 and TRBJ2-1; 9 bases align to TRBD2. Unmatched junction bases numbered 5, after V lost 5 bases and J lost 0 bases. Germline V gene sequence: CDR1 SGHNT, CDR2 YENEEA. This CDR3 comprises 16 residues. This CDR3 is CASSISSGSSYNEQFF. In DNA form, the CDR3 reads TGTGCCAGCAGCATCAGTAGCGGGAGCTCCTACAATGAGCAGTTCTTC. Full variable domain (rest looked up from reference TRBV11-3 and TRBJ2-1): EAGVVQSPRYKIIEKKQPVAFWCNPISGHNTLYWYLQNLGQGPELLIRYENEEAVDDSQLPKDRFSAERLKGVDSTLKIQPAELGDSAVYLCASSISSGSSYNEQFFGPGTRLTVL.

By share, this clone counts as medium-sized. DNA for the CDR3: TGTGCCAGCAGTTTAGAGGGAGCGGAGAGGTCCTACAATGAGCAGTTCTTC. It yields the protein CASSLEGAERSYNEQFF. V is TRBV28 and J is TRBJ2-1; D might be TRBD2 (5 bases). The length of the CDR3 is 17 residues. V lost 2 bases and J lost 1, with 15 bases in between. The V gene's germline CDR1 is MDHEN and CDR2 SYDVKM.

Within the sample, this clone is large (0.1 to 1%). V gene TRBV9 combines with J gene TRBJ2-1; D is ambiguous. CDR3 size: 14 residues. V lost 0 bases and J lost 2, with 6 bases in between. Germline CDR1 SGDLS, CDR2 YYNGEE. CDR3 bases: TGTGCCAGCAGCGTAGATGAGACCTACAATGAGCAGTTCTTC. It encodes CASSVDETYNEQFF.

This clone is medium-sized (0.01 to 0.1%). The chain carries TRBV11-3 and TRBJ2-1, with TRBD1 matching 7 bases. CDR3 length: 14 amino acids. V was pared by 3 bases and J by 9 bases, with 8 bases of the junction left unmatched. From germline, CDR1 is SGHNT and CDR2 YENEEA. CDR3 sequence reads: CASSFTRDSTEQFF. The CDR3 DNA reads as TGTGCCAGCAGCTTCACTCGGGACAGTACTGAGCAGTTCTTC.

This clone was seen more than once but under ten times. The gene calls are TRBV6-8 and TRBJ1-1; 9 nucleotides match TRBD1. J was trimmed by 5 bases and V by 6 bases; bases with no gene match: 7. The CDR3 sequence is 14 residues long. Germline lookup yields CDR1 MNHGY and CDR2 SAAAGT. The CDR3 here is CASSLSTGGTEAFF. The DNA of the CDR3 is TGTGCCAGCAGCCTTTCGACAGGGGGTACTGAAGCTTTCTTT.

Judged by abundance, this clone is medium-sized. The chain recombines TRBV11-3 with TRBJ2-7; D possibly corresponds to TRBD2 (5 bases). The CDR3 runs 14 residues. The germline V gene has CDR1 SGHNT and CDR2 YENEEA. The V end lost 4 bases, the J end lost 3 bases, and 13 bases lay between the germline ends. The CDR3 region is CASSSRTGVYEQYF. In DNA form, the CDR3 reads TGTGCCAGCAGCTCAAGGACTGGGGTCTACGAGCAGTACTTC.

This clone was seen a handful of times. The chain carries TRBV18 and TRBJ2-7, with 12 positions matching TRBD2. The V segment lost 3 bases and the J segment 1 base; nucleotides outside the gene matches: 4. Germline V gene sequence: CDR1 KGHSH, CDR2 LQKENI. The CDR3 contains 16 residues. The CDR3 region is CASSPGLAGLSYEQYF. CDR3 nucleotide sequence: TGTGCCAGCTCACCTGGACTAGCGGGGCTATCCTACGAGCAGTACTTC.

V and J are TRBV6-8 and TRBJ1-1, with a weak D call TRBD1 (5 bases). The CDR3 has 13 residues. V gave up 6 bases and J gave up 5 bases, with 13 bases separating them. Per germline, CDR1 MNHGY and CDR2 SAAAGT. Here the CDR3 reads CASRPRQGTEAFF. CDR3 DNA sequence: TGTGCCAGCAGACCCCGCCAGGGAACTGAAGCTTTCTTT.

The V gene is TRBV9, the J gene TRBJ2-2; 13 bases match TRBD2. The germline V gene has CDR1 SGDLS and CDR2 YYNGEE. This CDR3 is built from 17 residues. With V trimmed by 3 bases and J by 6 bases, 8 bases remained unmatched. CDR3 sequence (DNA): TGTGCCAGCAGCGCTTCGACGGGACTAGCGGGATCCGGGGAGCTGTTTTTT. Residues: CASSASTGLAGSGELFF. Variable domain in full (rest from reference TRBV9 and TRBJ2-2): DSGVTQTPKHLITATGQRVTLRCSPRSGDLSVYWYQQSLDQGLQFLIQYYNGEERAKGNILERFSAQQFPDLHSELNLSSLELGDSALYFCASSASTGLAGSGELFFGEGSRLTVL.

A remark on this clone: An end of the junction differs from the germline gene, which may be a read error. V usage is TRBV11-3 and J usage is TRBJ2-5; TRBD1 matches 8 bases. The germline gives CDR1 SGHNT, CDR2 YENEEA. CDR3 size: 14 residues. This CDR3 reads CASSFGQGGETQYF. CDR3 sequence (DNA): TGTGCTAGCAGCTTCGGACAGGGCGGGGAGACCCAGTACTTC.

This clone was counted between two and nine times. The chain couples TRBV18 to TRBJ2-3; TRBD2 matches 9 bases. The CDR3 contains 16 residues. The germline V gene has CDR1 KGHSH and CDR2 LQKENI. J was trimmed by 5 bases and V by 3 bases; bases with no gene match: 9. This CDR3 reads CASSPQASGDGDTQYF. CDR3 in DNA: TGTGCCAGCTCACCCCAGGCTAGCGGGGACGGAGATACGCAGTATTTT.

This chain uses TRBV6-8 with TRBJ2-7; 10 bases are shared with TRBD2. Germline V gene data show CDR1 as MNHGY and CDR2 as SAAAGT. The CDR3 is 14 residues long. The junction had 7 bases not matched to a gene; V was cut back by 5 bases and J by 6 bases. The CDR3 DNA reads TGTGCCAGCAGTCCTTCTAGCGGGAGCTCCGAGCAGTACTTC. This encodes CASSPSSGSSEQYF.

J is TRBJ2-1 and V is TRBV5-1, with 8 nucleotides matching TRBD1. The CDR3 length is 15 residues. The germline gives CDR1 SGHRS, CDR2 YFSETQ. Germline trimming cut 0 bases from V and 2 bases from J; bases unmatched to any gene: 1. In nucleotides, the CDR3 is TGCGCCAGCAGCTTGGCGACAGGGGCCTACAATGAGCAGTTCTTC. Amino acid sequence: CASSLATGAYNEQFF.

The genes are TRBV11-3 and TRBJ2-3; no firm D call. The V end was cut by 3 bases, the J end by 0 bases, with 10 bases between. This CDR3 region has 15 residues. Germline V gene lookup returns CDR1 SGHNT and CDR2 YENEEA. As DNA, the CDR3 is TGTGCCAGCAGCTTGGAACTGGGGAGCACAGATACGCAGTATTTT. It yields the protein CASSLELGSTDTQYF.

The rearrangement links TRBV23-1 to TRBJ2-1; no clear D. TRBV23-1 is assigned to the ORF class and has an uncertain function. CDR3 length equals 17 residues. Trimming removed 6 bases from V and 0 bases from J, with 18 bases in between. CDR3 coding DNA: TGCGCCAGCAGCCAAGATCGGGCCCATACCTCCTACAATGAGCAGTTCTTC. It translates to CASSQDRAHTSYNEQFF.

The CDR3 nucleotides are TGTGCCAGCAGCAGGGGAGTCAATCGGGCAGGGGAGGCGACCCAGTACTTC. Protein: CASSRGVNRAGEATQYF. The chain uses TRBV11-3 and TRBJ2-5; D tentatively reads TRBD1 or TRBD2 (6 bases each). Trimming shortened V by 5 bases and J by 7 bases, and 26 bases separated the two germline ends. CDR1 SGHNT and CDR2 YENEEA come from the germline V gene. The CDR3 has 17 amino acids.